This TCR beta chain was found in a study of vaccination and CD4 T cells after COVID-19. This CDR3 spans 14 amino acids. Trimming left V 6 bases short and J 2 bases short, with 17 bases between. Germline CDR1 and CDR2: DFQATT and SNEGSKA (reference sequence). Treatment reported: roughly 11-day PBMC culture with coronavirus spike peptide pools or control peptides (ViraFEST assay). ViraFEST used peptide pools to expand antigen-specific T cells and subsequently sequenced their TCRs. Positive PCR dates covered March to December 2020, before US Alpha, Beta and Delta variants. General study results and limits: Convalescent patients had a median approximately 86% of post-vaccine SARS-CoV-2-reactive clones that were detected only after vaccination, not before it.

With regard to this clonotype: The target antigen is unknown.

Researchers used the Oncomine TCR Beta short-read assay to sequence DNA from cultured CD4+ T cells. Cultured CD4+ T cells yielded the extracted genomic DNA. TCRdb redid the calling of the PCR reads with MiXCR, one entry per CDR3 protein. Of about 12,000 distinct CDR3 sequences listed, around 60% were seen once; the top ten hold 20% to 25%. The chain has TRBV20-1 and TRBJ2-7; either TRBD1 or TRBD2 may supply D (5 bases each). The sequenced sample was CD4+ T cells from blood, cultured in vitro. This TCR was sampled from a human donor who had recovered from COVID-19. CDR3 DNA: TGCAGTGCCCTGCCCTCGGGACCAACCTACGAGCAGTACTTC. It encodes CSALPSGPTYEQYF.